One sample yielded the 9 T cell receptor beta chains listed below, sequenced in a study of T cells after yellow fever vaccination. TCRdb redid the calling of the 5' RACE reads with MiXCR, one entry per CDR3 protein. The data show 500,000 to 650,000 distinct CDR3 sequences, about 13% seen once. Sequenced here: PBMCs, sampled on the day of the yellow fever booster vaccination. Receptor source: a man between 25 and 39 years old who received the YFV17D yellow fever vaccine.

The chain links TRBV7-6 to TRBJ2-5; D is ambiguous. CDR1 is SGHVS, CDR2 FNYEAQ, per germline. This CDR3 comprises 14 residues. V lost 2 bases and J 8 bases, leaving 15 bases between the germline ends. CDR3 DNA: TGTGCCAGCAGCTTACCCTGGCGTGTCGATACCCAGTACTTC. It encodes CASSLPWRVDTQYF.

This clonotype was recorded at least ten times. The rearrangement uses TRBV12-3 or TRBV12-4 and TRBJ2-1; D gene ambiguous. CDR3 length: 11 residues. Trimming pared 4 bases from V and 8 bases from J, leaving 6 bases between. Here the CDR3 reads CASSSLHEQFF. The DNA of the CDR3 is TGTGCCAGCAGTTCCCTCCATGAGCAGTTCTTC.

This clonotype was detected only a few times. V usage is TRBV20-1 and J usage is TRBJ2-5; D not certain. V lost 6 bases, J lost 0 bases, and 20 bases lay in between. The CDR3 extends over 16 amino acids. The germline V gene has CDR1 DFQATT and CDR2 SNEGSKA (reference sequence). This CDR3 reads CSAFSFESWYQETQYF. DNA for the CDR3: TGCAGTGCATTTTCGTTTGAATCCTGGTACCAAGAGACCCAGTACTTC.

This clonotype has a handful of counts. The chain links TRBV9 to TRBJ2-3; a weak D match, TRBD2 (6 bases). Germline CDR1 reads SGDLS; CDR2 reads YYNGEE. Trimming stripped 7 bases from V and 5 bases from J, with 20 bases between. This CDR3 is 15 amino acids long. Written as DNA, the CDR3 is TGTGCCAGCGCCCAAACTAGCCTTCGTGGAGATACGCAGTATTTT. Translating it yields CASAQTSLRGDTQYF.

J is TRBJ2-2 and V is TRBV6-1, with D possibly being TRBD2 (6 bases). This CDR3 region has 15 residues. Germline V gives CDR1 MNHNS, CDR2 SASEGT. Trimming cost V 7 bases and J 2 bases, with 14 bases left between them. CDR3 sequence: CASITRDFNTGELFF. The DNA of the CDR3 is TGTGCCAGCATCACAAGGGACTTCAACACCGGGGAGCTGTTTTTT.

The chain uses TRBV11-2 and TRBJ2-6, with 12 bases that match TRBD2. The trim removed 1 base at V and 2 bases at J, leaving 3 bases unmatched. The germline V gene has CDR1 SGHAT and CDR2 FQNNGV. The CDR3 sequence is 18 residues long. CDR3 coding DNA: TGTGCCAGCAGCTTAGGACTAGCGGGAGAAGCTGGGGCCAACGTCCTGACTTTC. Residues: CASSLGLAGEAGANVLTF.

This clonotype has just a few counts. V and J are TRBV4-3 and TRBJ2-7; TRBD2 matches at 11 bases. Trimming removed 6 bases from V and 7 bases from J; junction bases left unmatched: 11. The V gene's germline CDR1 is LGHNA and CDR2 YSLEER. This CDR3 has 15 amino acids. The CDR3 protein is CASRLIAGGPGEQYF. The DNA for the CDR3 is TGCGCCAGCAGGCTCATAGCGGGAGGGCCGGGGGAGCAGTACTTC.

J is TRBJ1-5 and V is TRBV6-2 or TRBV6-3; TRBD1 aligns across 8 bases. The germline gives CDR1 MNHEY, CDR2 SVGEGT. Germline trimming cut 6 bases from V and 2 bases from J; bases unmatched to any gene: 9. The CDR3 extends over 16 amino acids. Here the CDR3 reads CASSFRQGFGNQPQHF. CDR3 in DNA: TGTGCCAGCAGCTTCCGACAGGGGTTTGGCAATCAGCCCCAGCATTTT.

This clonotype was seen a few times. This chain uses TRBV10-3 with TRBJ1-5, with a weak D call TRBD1 (5 bases). Germline loops: CDR1 ENHRY, CDR2 SYGVKD. Trimming cost V 0 bases and J 6 bases, with 15 bases left between them. The CDR3 is 16 amino acids. CDR3 nucleotide sequence: TGTGCCATCAGTGAGTCGAGTGGGGGGAGGGGTCAGCCCCAGCATTTT. Its translation is CAISESSGGRGQPQHF.